This T cell receptor beta chain was captured by sequencing in a study of breast tumors, draining lymph nodes, adjacent tissues. This clonotype showed up many times. Its antigen is not known. Via MiXCR, TCRdb re-called the multiplex PCR reads, giving one row per CDR3 protein. The table lists about 46,000 distinct CDR3 sequences, under 30% of them singletons. Study-wide findings and caveats: Data fit most tumor T cells coming from lymph node, expanding in tumor. Tumor repertoires ranked between lymph nodes and nontumor tissue in diversity, with V and J gene preferences.

The sample comprised breast tumor tissue. The sequence derives from a female donor with breast cancer. Some clones in this sample may be carry-over from other donors' samples.

CDR3 coding DNA: TGTGCCAGCAGCCAGATGGACAGGGTTAATGAAAAACTGTTTTTT. As protein: CASSQMDRVNEKLFF. The chain has TRBV14 and TRBJ1-4, with 8 bases matching TRBD1. The CDR3 sequence is 15 residues long. Per germline, CDR1 SGHDN and CDR2 FVKESK. V lost 3 bases to trimming and J lost 4 bases; unmatched junction nucleotides: 4. The full variable domain, rest sourced from reference TRBV14 and TRBJ1-4, is EAGVTQFPSHSVIEKGQTVTLRCDPISGHDNLYWYRRVMGKEIKFLLHFVKESKQDESGMPNNRFLAERTGGTYSTLKVQPAELEDSGVYFCASSQMDRVNEKLFFGSGTQLSVL.